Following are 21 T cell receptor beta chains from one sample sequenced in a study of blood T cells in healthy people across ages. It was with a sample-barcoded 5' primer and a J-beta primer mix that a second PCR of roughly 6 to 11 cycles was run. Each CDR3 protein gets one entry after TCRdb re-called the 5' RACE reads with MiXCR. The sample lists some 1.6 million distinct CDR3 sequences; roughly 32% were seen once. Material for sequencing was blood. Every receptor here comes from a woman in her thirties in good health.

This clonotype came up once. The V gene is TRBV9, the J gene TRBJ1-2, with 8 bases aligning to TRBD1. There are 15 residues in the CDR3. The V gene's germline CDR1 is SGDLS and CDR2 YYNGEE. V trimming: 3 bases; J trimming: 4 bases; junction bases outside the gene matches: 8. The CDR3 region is CASSGGGQALYGYTF. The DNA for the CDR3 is TGTGCCAGCAGCGGGGGGGGACAGGCCCTCTATGGCTACACCTTC.

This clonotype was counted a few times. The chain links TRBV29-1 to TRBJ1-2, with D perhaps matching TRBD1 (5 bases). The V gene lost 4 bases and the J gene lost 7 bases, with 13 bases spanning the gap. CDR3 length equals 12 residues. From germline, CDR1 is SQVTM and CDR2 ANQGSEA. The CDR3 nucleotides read TGCAGCGTTGTTCAGGGTCGAAGTGGCTACACCTTC. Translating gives CSVVQGRSGYTF.

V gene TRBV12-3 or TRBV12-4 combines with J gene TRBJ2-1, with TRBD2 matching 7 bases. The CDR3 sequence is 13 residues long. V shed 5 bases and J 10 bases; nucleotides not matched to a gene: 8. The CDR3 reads CASSPPPGREQFF. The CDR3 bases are TGTGCCAGCAGTCCTCCTCCCGGGAGGGAGCAGTTCTTC.

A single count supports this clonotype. CDR3 sequence reads: CSAQTVTYYSNQPQHF. The CDR3, as DNA: TGCAGTGCCCAGACAGTAACCTATTATAGCAATCAGCCCCAGCATTTT. This chain joins TRBV20-1 and TRBJ1-5; a possible D gene is TRBD1 (5 bases). CDR1 is DFQATT, CDR2 SNEGSKA, per germline (reference sequence). Trimming left V 6 bases short and J 0 bases short, with 18 bases between. This CDR3 spans 16 amino acids.

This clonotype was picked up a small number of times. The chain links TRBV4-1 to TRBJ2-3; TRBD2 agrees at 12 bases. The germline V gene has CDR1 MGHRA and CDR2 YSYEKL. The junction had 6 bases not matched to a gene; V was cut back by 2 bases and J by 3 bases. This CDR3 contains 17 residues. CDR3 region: CASSQPTSGRRTDTQYF. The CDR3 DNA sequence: TGCGCCAGCAGCCAACCAACTAGCGGGAGGCGAACAGATACGCAGTATTTT.

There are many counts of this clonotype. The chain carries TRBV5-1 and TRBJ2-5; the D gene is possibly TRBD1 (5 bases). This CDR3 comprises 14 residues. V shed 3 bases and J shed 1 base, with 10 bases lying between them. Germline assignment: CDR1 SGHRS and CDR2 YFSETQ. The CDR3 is CASSYYRSQETQYF. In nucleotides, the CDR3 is TGCGCCAGCAGCTACTACAGGAGCCAAGAGACCCAGTACTTC.

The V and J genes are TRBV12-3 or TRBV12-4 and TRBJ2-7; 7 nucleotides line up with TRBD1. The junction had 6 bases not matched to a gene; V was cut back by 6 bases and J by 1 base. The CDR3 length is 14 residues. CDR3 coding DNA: TGTGCCAGCAGGGCCAACAGGGGATCCTACGAGCAGTACTTC. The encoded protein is CASRANRGSYEQYF.

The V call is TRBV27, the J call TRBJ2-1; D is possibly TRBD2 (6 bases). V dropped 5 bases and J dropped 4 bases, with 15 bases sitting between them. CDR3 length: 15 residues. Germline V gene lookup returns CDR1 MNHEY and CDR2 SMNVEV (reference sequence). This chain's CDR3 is CASSPGVAVYNEQFF. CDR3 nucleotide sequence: TGTGCCAGCAGTCCCGGGGTAGCGGTATACAATGAGCAGTTCTTC.

The CDR3 sequence: CSAVSSPGDNSYEQYF. CDR3 coding DNA: TGCAGTGCCGTCAGTTCCCCGGGAGACAACTCCTACGAGCAGTACTTC. The rearrangement uses TRBV20-1 and TRBJ2-7, with D possibly being TRBD2 (6 bases). The V and J ends lost 6 bases and 0 bases respectively, with 21 bases between them. This CDR3 is built from 16 residues. Germline CDR1 DFQATT, CDR2 SNEGSKA (reference sequence).

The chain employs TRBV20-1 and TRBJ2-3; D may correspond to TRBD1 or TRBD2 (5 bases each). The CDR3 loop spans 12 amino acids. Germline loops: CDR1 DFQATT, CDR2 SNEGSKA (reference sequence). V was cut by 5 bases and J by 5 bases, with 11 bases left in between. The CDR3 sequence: CSAFGGVDTQYF. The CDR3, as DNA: TGCAGTGCTTTTGGGGGTGTAGATACGCAGTATTTT.

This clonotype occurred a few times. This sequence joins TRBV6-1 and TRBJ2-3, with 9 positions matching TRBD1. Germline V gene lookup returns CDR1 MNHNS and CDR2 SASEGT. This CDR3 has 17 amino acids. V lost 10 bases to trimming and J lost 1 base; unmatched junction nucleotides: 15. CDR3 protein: CATPGGQGTSRTDTQYF. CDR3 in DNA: TGTGCCACCCCTGGGGGACAGGGTACATCTCGCACAGATACGCAGTATTTT.

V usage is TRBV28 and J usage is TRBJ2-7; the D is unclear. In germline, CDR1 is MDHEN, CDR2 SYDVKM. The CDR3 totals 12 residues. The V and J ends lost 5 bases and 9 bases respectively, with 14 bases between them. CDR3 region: CASSESSLGQYF. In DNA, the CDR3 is TGTGCCAGCAGTGAGTCGAGTCTAGGGCAGTACTTC.

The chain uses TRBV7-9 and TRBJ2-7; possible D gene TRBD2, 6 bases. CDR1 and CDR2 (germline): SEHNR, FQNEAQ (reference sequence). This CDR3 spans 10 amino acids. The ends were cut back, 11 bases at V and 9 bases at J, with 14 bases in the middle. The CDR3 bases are TGTGCCGCCGGGACTGACGGGCAGTACTTC. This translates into CAAGTDGQYF.

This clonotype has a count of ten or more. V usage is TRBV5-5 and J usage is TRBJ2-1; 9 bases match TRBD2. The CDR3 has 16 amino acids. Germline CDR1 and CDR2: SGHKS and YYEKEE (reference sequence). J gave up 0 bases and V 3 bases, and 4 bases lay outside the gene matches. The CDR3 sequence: CASSWASGVSYNEQFF. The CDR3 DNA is TGTGCCAGCAGCTGGGCTAGCGGGGTCTCCTACAATGAGCAGTTCTTC.

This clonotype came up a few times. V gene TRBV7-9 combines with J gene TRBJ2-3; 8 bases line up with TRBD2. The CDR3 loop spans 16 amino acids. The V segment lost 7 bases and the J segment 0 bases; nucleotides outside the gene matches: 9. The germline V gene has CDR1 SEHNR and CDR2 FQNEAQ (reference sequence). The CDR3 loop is CASTQLAVYSTDTQYF. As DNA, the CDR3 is TGTGCCAGCACCCAACTAGCGGTCTATAGCACAGATACGCAGTATTTT.

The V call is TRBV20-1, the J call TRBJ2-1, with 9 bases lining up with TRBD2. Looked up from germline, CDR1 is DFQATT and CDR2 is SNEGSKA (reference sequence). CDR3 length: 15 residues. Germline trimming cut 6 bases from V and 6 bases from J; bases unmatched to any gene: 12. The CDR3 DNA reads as TGCAGTGCCCCCCGGCGGGAGGGGGCCCTCAATGAGCAGTTCTTC. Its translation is CSAPRREGALNEQFF.

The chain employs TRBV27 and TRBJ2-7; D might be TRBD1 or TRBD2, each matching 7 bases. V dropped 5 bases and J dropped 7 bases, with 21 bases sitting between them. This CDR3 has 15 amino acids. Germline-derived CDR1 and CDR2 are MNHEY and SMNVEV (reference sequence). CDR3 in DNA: TGTGCCAGCAGTGGGGGGACAGCGGGGTATGGTGAGCAGTACTTC. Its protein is CASSGGTAGYGEQYF.

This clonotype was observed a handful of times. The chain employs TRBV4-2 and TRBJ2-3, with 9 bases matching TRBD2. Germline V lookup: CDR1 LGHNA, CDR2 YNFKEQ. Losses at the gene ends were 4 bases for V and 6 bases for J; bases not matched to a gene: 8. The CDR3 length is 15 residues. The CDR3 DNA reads TGTGCCAGCAGCCCCCCAGCGGGGGGCCTCGATACGCAGTATTTT. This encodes CASSPPAGGLDTQYF.

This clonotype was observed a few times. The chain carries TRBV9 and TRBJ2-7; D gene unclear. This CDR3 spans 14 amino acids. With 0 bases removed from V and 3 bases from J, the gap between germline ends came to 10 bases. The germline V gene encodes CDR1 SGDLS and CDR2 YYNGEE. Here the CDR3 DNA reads TGTGCCAGCAGCGTAGGTTTAGACCTCTACGAGCAGTACTTC. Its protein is CASSVGLDLYEQYF.

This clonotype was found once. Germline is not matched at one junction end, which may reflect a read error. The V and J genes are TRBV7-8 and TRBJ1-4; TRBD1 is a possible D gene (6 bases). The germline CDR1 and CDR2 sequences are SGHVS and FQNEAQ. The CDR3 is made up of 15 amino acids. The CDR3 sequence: CASSSPGRGTEKRFF. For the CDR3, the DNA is TGTGCCAGCAGCTCGCCCGGGAGGGGGACTGAAAAACGGTTTTTT.

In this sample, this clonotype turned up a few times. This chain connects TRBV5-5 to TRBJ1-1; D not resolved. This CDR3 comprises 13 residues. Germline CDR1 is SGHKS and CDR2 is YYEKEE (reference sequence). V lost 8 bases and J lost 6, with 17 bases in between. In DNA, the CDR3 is TGTGCCAGGGAGGCGGGCAGTCCCCCTGAAGCTTTCTTT. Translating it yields CAREAGSPPEAFF. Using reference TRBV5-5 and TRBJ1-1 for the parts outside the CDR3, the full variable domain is DAGVTQSPTHLIKTRGQQVTLRCSPISGHKSVSWYQQVLGQGPQFIFQYYEKEERGRGNFPDRFSARQFPNYSSELNVNALLLGDSALYLCAREAGSPPEAFFGQGTRLTVV.